The 21 T cell receptor beta chains listed next were all sequenced from one sample in a study of shared clonotypes between healthy human individuals. This table comes from immunoSEQ multiplex PCR, and its TCRdb copy is limited to in-frame clones, with some not included. This sample yields around 690,000 clones, of which around 91% are seen a single time; 30% to 40% belongs to the top ten. The specimen was memory CD8+ T cells from PBMCs. Subset specified: CD45RO+ cells pooled with CCR7-negative TemRA cells. The receptors were gathered from a man younger than 35 in good health. Some clones in this sample may be carry-over from other donors' samples.

The chain joins TRBV11-3 to TRBJ1-5, with 8 bases identical to TRBD1. Germline CDR1 SGHNT, CDR2 YENEEA. This CDR3 region has 17 residues. Trimming removed 2 bases from V and 2 bases from J; junction bases left unmatched: 8. DNA for the CDR3: TGTGCCAGCAGCTTACCGCCGACAGGGGCTGGCAATCAGCCCCAGCATTTT. Its translation is CASSLPPTGAGNQPQHF. Combining the CDR3 with reference TRBV11-3 and TRBJ1-5 gives the whole variable domain EAGVVQSPRYKIIEKKQPVAFWCNPISGHNTLYWYLQNLGQGPELLIRYENEEAVDDSQLPKDRFSAERLKGVDSTLKIQPAELGDSAVYLCASSLPPTGAGNQPQHFGDGTRLSIL.

The V gene is TRBV7-9, the J gene TRBJ2-1; possible D gene TRBD1, 6 bases. CDR3 length: 15 amino acids. Germline CDR1 and CDR2: SEHNR and FQNEAQ (reference sequence). V gave up 5 bases and J gave up 4 bases, with 15 bases separating them. CDR3 sequence reads: CASSPIKGQYNEQFF. CDR3 bases: TGTGCCAGCAGCCCGATTAAAGGACAGTACAATGAGCAGTTCTTC.

The chain carries TRBV5-6 and TRBJ2-3; 11 bases fit TRBD2. CDR3 length equals 16 residues. Germline V CDR1 and CDR2: SGHDT, YYEEEE. The trim removed 4 bases at V and 6 bases at J, leaving 10 bases unmatched. In nucleotides, the CDR3 is TGTGCCAGCAGCCCAAAGGGGGCTAGCGGGAGGGATACGCAGTATTTT. Translation gives CASSPKGASGRDTQYF. Filled out from reference TRBV5-6 and TRBJ2-3, the complete variable domain reads DAGVTQSPTHLIKTRGQQVTLRCSPKSGHDTVSWYQQALGQGPQFIFQYYEEEERQRGNFPDRFSGHQFPNYSSELNVNALLLGDSALYLCASSPKGASGRDTQYFGPGTRLTVL.

The J gene is TRBJ2-7, the V gene TRBV6-6; the D gene is possibly TRBD2 (6 bases). This CDR3 has 14 residues. Germline loops: CDR1 MNHNY, CDR2 SVGAGI (reference sequence). The V end lost 2 bases, the J end lost 3 bases, and 11 bases lay between the germline ends. CDR3 bases: TGTGCCAGCAGTTACGGGGGAGGCCTCTACGAGCAGTACTTC. It codes for CASSYGGGLYEQYF.

Only a few counts were recorded for this clone. The chain uses TRBV23-1 and TRBJ1-4; D uncertain. TRBV23-1 qualifies as an ORF whose function is uncertain. V lost 2 bases and J 0 bases, leaving 7 bases between the germline ends. CDR3 length: 15 amino acids. CDR3 sequence reads: CASSQGLATNEKLFF. CDR3 bases: TGCGCCAGCAGTCAAGGACTTGCAACTAATGAAAAACTGTTTTTT.

The rearrangement uses TRBV27 and TRBJ2-7; TRBD1 matches at 7 bases. Looked up from germline, CDR1 is MNHEY and CDR2 is SMNVEV (reference sequence). Trimming removed 5 bases from V and 2 bases from J; junction bases left unmatched: 9. The CDR3 is 15 amino acids. The CDR3 DNA is TGTGCCAGCAGTCCTCGGACAGGAGCCCCCTACGAGCAGTACTTC. Its protein product is CASSPRTGAPYEQYF.

The chain joins TRBV7-9 to TRBJ2-7; D remains unclear. Trimming removed 5 bases at V and 3 bases at J, with 17 bases between. This CDR3 comprises 15 residues. Germline assignment: CDR1 SEHNR and CDR2 FQNEAQ (reference sequence). The CDR3 spells CASSRTGFQVYEQYF. CDR3 coding DNA: TGTGCCAGCAGCCGTACGGGCTTTCAAGTCTACGAGCAGTACTTC.

The chain joins TRBV14 to TRBJ2-1; 9 positions agree with TRBD2. The ends lost 0 bases at V and 8 bases at J; junction bases unmatched: 17. Germline-derived CDR1 and CDR2 are SGHDN and FVKESK. CDR3 length equals 19 residues. The CDR3 DNA sequence: TGTGCCAGCAGCCAAGATTTCGGGACTAGCCCTATGGGTGGCGATGAGCAGTTCTTC. Amino acids: CASSQDFGTSPMGGDEQFF.

The chain uses TRBV4-2 and TRBJ2-1; TRBD2 matches at 16 bases. The J segment lost 1 base and the V segment lost 4 bases, leaving 4 bases of the junction unmatched. The V gene's germline CDR1 is LGHNA and CDR2 YNFKEQ. The CDR3 sequence is 18 residues long. Here the CDR3 reads CASSPGLAGGPSYNEQFF. The CDR3 DNA is TGTGCCAGCAGCCCGGGACTAGCGGGAGGGCCATCCTACAATGAGCAGTTCTTC.

J is TRBJ2-1 and V is TRBV28, with D uncertain. Per germline, CDR1 MDHEN and CDR2 SYDVKM. This CDR3 is 17 amino acids long. The V end was cut by 6 bases, the J end by 4 bases, with 22 bases between. CDR3 nucleotide sequence: TGTGCCAGCAGAGCCCGCCTGCTGGGAATAGGGTACAATGAGCAGTTCTTC. Translated, it gives CASRARLLGIGYNEQFF.

The V gene is TRBV4-2, the J gene TRBJ2-2, with D unresolved. The V gene lost 1 base and the J gene lost 5 bases, with 5 bases spanning the gap. The CDR3 loop spans 13 amino acids. CDR1 is LGHNA and CDR2 is YNFKEQ in the germline V gene. The CDR3 DNA is TGTGCCAGCAGCCAAGGGGGTACCGGGGAGCTGTTTTTT. Translated: CASSQGGTGELFF.

The chain recombines TRBV9 with TRBJ2-5; perhaps TRBD2 as D (6 bases). Gene TRBJ2-7 matches the end of the DNA better, so the J call may be wrong. CDR3 length equals 14 residues. Germline V gene lookup returns CDR1 SGDLS and CDR2 YYNGEE. In DNA, the CDR3 is TGTGCCAGCAGCGTAGCTGGGACTTCGTACGAGCAGTACTTC. This translates into CASSVAGTSYEQYF.

This chain uses TRBV13 with TRBJ2-3, with D perhaps TRBD2 (6 bases). Germline V gene data show CDR1 as PRHDT and CDR2 as FYEKMQ (reference sequence). V gave up 4 bases and J gave up 2 bases, with 16 bases separating them. This CDR3 contains 16 residues. The CDR3 bases are TGTGCCAGCAGCTCCTCGGGAGTCTCCTTCACAGATACGCAGTATTTT. Its translation: CASSSSGVSFTDTQYF.

V is TRBV27 and J is TRBJ1-5, with TRBD1 as a possible D gene (5 bases). Trimming stripped 6 bases from V and 0 bases from J, with 12 bases between. This CDR3 spans 15 amino acids. Germline V gives CDR1 MNHEY, CDR2 SMNVEV (reference sequence). The CDR3 spells CASRTTVYSNQPQHF. CDR3 in DNA: TGTGCCAGCAGGACGACAGTCTATAGCAATCAGCCCCAGCATTTT.

This clone has only one observation. Here the CDR3 DNA reads TGTGCCAGCAGCGCCAGAGCGGACTACTCTGGAAACACCATATATTTT. It is translated as CASSARADYSGNTIYF. The V call is TRBV9, the J call TRBJ1-3; D uncertain. V gave up 3 bases and J gave up 0 bases, with 13 bases separating them. The CDR3 runs to 16 residues. Germline values: CDR1 SGDLS, CDR2 YYNGEE.

This chain connects TRBV19 to TRBJ2-7; the D gene is possibly TRBD2 (5 bases). Trimming stripped 5 bases from V and 4 bases from J, with 21 bases between. The CDR3 length is 16 residues. In germline, CDR1 is LNHDA, CDR2 SQIVND (reference sequence). CDR3 in DNA: TGTGCCAGTAGTCCCTACCCCGGGCGAACTAGATACGAGCAGTACTTC. Translated, it gives CASSPYPGRTRYEQYF.

The rearrangement joins TRBV27 to TRBJ2-6, with D perhaps TRBD1 or TRBD2 (5 bases each). The germline gives CDR1 MNHEY, CDR2 SMNVEV (reference sequence). The CDR3 length is 17 residues. Trimming pared 3 bases from V and 0 bases from J, leaving 12 bases between. The CDR3 region is CASSFGGRHSGANVLTF. The CDR3, as DNA: TGTGCCAGCAGTTTTGGGGGACGGCACTCTGGGGCCAACGTCCTGACTTTC.

The chain links TRBV2 to TRBJ2-7; TRBD1 is a possible D gene (5 bases). The CDR3 loop spans 14 amino acids. V was pared by 3 bases and J by 2 bases, with 11 bases between. Germline V CDR1 and CDR2: SNHLY, FYNNEI. As DNA, the CDR3 is TGTGCCAGCAGTGACAGGGCAGCCGCCTACGAGCAGTACTTC. This encodes CASSDRAAAYEQYF.

The chain has TRBV6-6 and TRBJ2-3, with no clear D. The CDR3 spans 16 residues. Per the germline V gene, CDR1 is MNHNY and CDR2 is SVGAGI (reference sequence). V was clipped by 3 bases and J by 2 bases, with 15 bases between them. The CDR3 here is CASSYGQAPFTDTQYF. In DNA form, the CDR3 reads TGTGCCAGCAGTTATGGCCAGGCCCCCTTCACAGATACGCAGTATTTT.

This sequence joins TRBV23-1 and TRBJ2-7, with D possibly being TRBD1 (5 bases). TRBV23-1 belongs to the ORF category, with a function that is uncertain. This CDR3 has 14 residues. V was cut by 8 bases and J by 2 bases, with 16 bases left in between. The CDR3 region has the DNA TGCGCCAGCGCTGGACATCCCTGGGCCTACGAGCAGTACTTC. This translates into CASAGHPWAYEQYF.

The chain links TRBV9 to TRBJ1-1; the D gene is possibly TRBD1 (6 bases). Germline V CDR1 and CDR2: SGDLS, YYNGEE. V was clipped by 3 bases and J by 1 base, with 13 bases between them. The CDR3 is made up of 15 amino acids. The CDR3 region is CASSAGGTPNTEAFF. As DNA, the CDR3 is TGTGCCAGCAGCGCCGGAGGGACACCGAACACTGAAGCTTTCTTT.